The rows below give T cell receptor beta chains drawn from one sample of a study of T cell responses to AZD1222 COVID-19 vaccine. The assay was immunoSEQ multiplex PCR, and TCRdb's table has in-frame clones only and misses some. This table holds under 150,000 clones, approximately 85% found once. The source material was peripheral blood, sampled on day 0 of MenACWY control vaccination. These receptors all stem from an adult in good health. Each CDR3 is given with its conserved first and last residue. Fields, in order: D gene, V gene, CDR3 protein. A D gene is named only where the DNA matches it firmly.

d_gene: TRBD2; v_gene: TRBV7-9; CDR3aa: CASSPPGPSGRTEQYF
d_gene: TRBD1; v_gene: TRBV2; CDR3aa: CARARDRAYNEQFF
d_gene: NA; v_gene: TRBV4-1; CDR3aa: CASSQGRRQDQETQYF
d_gene: NA; v_gene: TRBV2; CDR3aa: CATGERRTTNEKLFF
d_gene: NA; v_gene: TRBV20-1; CDR3aa: CSAPRAYEQYF
d_gene: TRBD1; v_gene: TRBV28; CDR3aa: CASSLEDRGQEAFF
d_gene: TRBD1; v_gene: TRBV6-5; CDR3aa: CASIKGQGRETEAFF
d_gene: NA; v_gene: TRBV4-2; CDR3aa: CASSHLSAEQYF
d_gene: NA; v_gene: TRBV19; CDR3aa: CASSIEWAPSSEAFF
d_gene: NA; v_gene: TRBV29-1; CDR3aa: CSVRLTGDNEQFF
d_gene: TRBD1; v_gene: TRBV19; CDR3aa: CASTQLTGTGIVEQYF
d_gene: NA; v_gene: TRBV3-1/TRBV3-2; CDR3aa: CASSQVDHQPQHF
d_gene: TRBD2; v_gene: TRBV2; CDR3aa: CASSERTSYNEQFF
d_gene: TRBD2; v_gene: TRBV19; CDR3aa: CASSISGSRTGELFF
d_gene: NA; v_gene: TRBV5-4; CDR3aa: CASSLARTGVYSGSTETQYF
d_gene: NA; v_gene: TRBV6-5; CDR3aa: CASTQSLSYNEQFF
d_gene: NA; v_gene: TRBV2; CDR3aa: CASKGFGNEQFF
d_gene: TRBD2; v_gene: TRBV19; CDR3aa: CASSIGLAGGPETQYF
d_gene: NA; v_gene: TRBV2; CDR3aa: CASSGSGEYINIQYF
d_gene: NA; v_gene: TRBV9; CDR3aa: CASSVAAGTGYTF
d_gene: TRBD2; v_gene: TRBV11-2; CDR3aa: CASSYTSGSSYEQYF
d_gene: NA; v_gene: TRBV5-1; CDR3aa: CASSLDLYYGYTF
d_gene: NA; v_gene: TRBV11-2; CDR3aa: CASSLSPGDTDTQYF
d_gene: NA; v_gene: TRBV5-1; CDR3aa: CASSLAVGLGAETQYF
d_gene: NA; v_gene: TRBV11-1; CDR3aa: CASSLGSRAPQYF
d_gene: TRBD1; v_gene: TRBV23-1; CDR3aa: CASSQSPRGRGNQPQHF